The 15 T cell receptor beta chains below come from one sample, sequenced in a study of human T cells and chemical hapten exposure. Time point given: healthy volunteer bleed at 6 weeks. Unfractionated whole blood served as the source for total RNA extraction. Via MiXCR, TCRdb re-called the RACE reads, giving one row per CDR3 protein. In the table there are around 47,000 distinct CDR3 sequences, 3.7% of which are singletons. Specimen: whole blood. The receptors here all came from a human donor in good health. Some clones in this sample may be carry-over from other donors' samples.

This chain connects TRBV5-1 to TRBJ2-1, with 12 bases fitting TRBD1. CDR1 SGHRS and CDR2 YFSETQ come from the germline V gene. This CDR3 spans 16 amino acids. The trim removed 0 bases at V and 6 bases at J, leaving 4 bases unmatched. The CDR3: CASSLAGTGGINEQFF. CDR3 sequence (DNA): TGCGCCAGCAGCTTGGCCGGGACAGGGGGCATCAATGAGCAGTTCTTC.

In this sample, this clonotype turned up many times. CDR3 sequence: CASSYSRLAGASYEQYF. CDR3 nucleotides: TGTGCCAGCAGTTACTCGAGACTAGCGGGAGCCTCCTACGAGCAGTACTTC. The rearrangement joins TRBV6-5 to TRBJ2-7; 12 bases align to TRBD2. The CDR3 runs 17 residues. Germline V CDR1 and CDR2: MNHEY, SVGAGI. V lost 0 bases, J lost 0 bases, and 3 bases stayed unmatched.

A few counts support this clonotype. The rearrangement joins TRBV28 to TRBJ2-7; D is perhaps TRBD1 (5 bases). Trimming removed 9 bases from V and 7 bases from J, with 16 bases in between. CDR3 size: 12 residues. Germline values: CDR1 MDHEN, CDR2 SYDVKM. CDR3 in DNA: TGTGCCAGTCTTGGGGCCCCTCGGGAGCAGTACTTC. Protein sequence: CASLGAPREQYF.

The chain carries TRBV28 and TRBJ1-5; perhaps TRBD1 as D (5 bases). Germline CDR1 and CDR2: MDHEN and SYDVKM. This CDR3 spans 16 amino acids. Trimming left V 2 bases short and J 2 bases short, with 13 bases between. This CDR3 reads CASSLPRPRGNQPQHF. The CDR3 region has the DNA TGTGCCAGCAGTTTACCCAGGCCCAGGGGCAATCAGCCCCAGCATTTT.

This clonotype was counted many times. This rearrangement joins TRBV20-1 to TRBJ2-7; D unresolved. The germline CDR1 and CDR2 sequences are DFQATT and SNEGSKA (reference sequence). V lost 0 bases to trimming and J lost 2 bases, with 14 bases between them. This CDR3 has 15 amino acids. CDR3 region: CSARDSSFATYEQYF. CDR3 sequence (DNA): TGCAGTGCTAGAGACTCATCGTTCGCGACCTACGAGCAGTACTTC.

The chain employs TRBV30 and TRBJ2-2; 13 bases fit TRBD2. The CDR3 consists of 15 residues. CDR1 and CDR2 from the germline V gene are GTSNPN and SVGIG (reference sequence). V lost 3 bases to trimming and J lost 5 bases; unmatched junction nucleotides: 3. CDR3 residues: CAWRKTSGRTGELFF. The CDR3 DNA is TGTGCCTGGAGGAAGACTAGCGGGAGGACCGGGGAGCTGTTTTTT.

This clonotype was counted at least ten times. The chain links TRBV28 to TRBJ1-5, with D hard to call. V lost 6 bases and J lost 0, with 21 bases in between. The CDR3 spans 18 residues. CDR1 and CDR2 from the germline V gene are MDHEN and SYDVKM. In DNA, the CDR3 is TGTGCCAGCAGAAGTGCAAACGGACGGACCTATAGCAATCAGCCCCAGCATTTT. Its translation: CASRSANGRTYSNQPQHF.

The table lists this clonotype with many counts. V and J are TRBV6-2 or TRBV6-3 and TRBJ1-5, with D perhaps matching TRBD1 (6 bases). CDR3 length: 16 amino acids. V was clipped by 6 bases and J by 1 base, with 16 bases between them. Looked up from germline, CDR1 is MNHEY and CDR2 is SVGEGT. The chain's CDR3 is CASRTLQGKSNQPQHF. The DNA of the CDR3 is TGTGCCAGCAGAACACTCCAGGGGAAAAGCAATCAGCCCCAGCATTTT.

This clonotype has at least ten counts. The chain employs TRBV27 and TRBJ2-7; D tentatively reads TRBD1 or TRBD2 (5 bases each). V gave up 8 bases and J gave up 6 bases, with 14 bases separating them. CDR3 length: 12 amino acids. In germline, CDR1 is MNHEY, CDR2 SMNVEV (reference sequence). The CDR3 spells CASGTLRGEQYF. The CDR3 region has the DNA TGTGCCAGCGGGACGCTACGTGGCGAGCAGTACTTC.

The chain employs TRBV21-1 and TRBJ1-3; TRBD1 is the table's D call, not checked against the DNA. TRBV21-1 counts as a pseudogene. The CDR3 is made up of 18 amino acids. The CDR3 DNA reads TGTGCCAGCAGCAAAGAATGTGGGCAGGGGGCCGGGGGAAACACCATATATTTT. It translates to CASSKECGQGAGGNTIYF.

This clonotype has at least ten counts. The chain links TRBV5-6 to TRBJ1-5, with a weak D call TRBD1 (6 bases). This CDR3 comprises 13 residues. Trimming stripped 8 bases from V and 7 bases from J, with 16 bases between. From germline, CDR1 is SGHDT and CDR2 YYEEEE. This chain's CDR3 is CASRGRGFQPQHF. The CDR3 DNA is TGTGCCAGTCGGGGGCGCGGCTTCCAGCCCCAGCATTTT.

Many counts were recorded for this clonotype. This chain links TRBV6-5 with TRBJ2-3; weak D call: TRBD2 (6 bases). The V end lost 6 bases, the J end lost 1 base, and 14 bases lay between the germline ends. Germline values: CDR1 MNHEY, CDR2 SVGAGI. The CDR3 runs to 15 residues. CDR3 protein: CASRVGSWGTDTQYF. The CDR3 coding sequence is TGTGCCAGCAGAGTCGGGAGCTGGGGCACAGATACGCAGTATTTT.

The CDR3 nucleotides are TGTGCCAGCAGTTTGAAGGGGGATCAGCCCCAGCATTTT. This encodes CASSLKGDQPQHF. The V gene is TRBV12-3 or TRBV12-4, the J gene TRBJ1-5; a weak D match, TRBD1 (6 bases). Trimming left V 3 bases short and J 5 bases short, with 8 bases between. This CDR3 has 13 amino acids.

This clonotype occurred many times. CDR3 residues: CASSYSFGGQAKNIQYF. The CDR3 DNA reads as TGTGCCAGCAGTTACTCTTTTGGGGGTCAAGCCAAAAACATTCAGTACTTC. V and J are TRBV6-5 and TRBJ2-4; D possibly matches TRBD1 or TRBD2 (5 bases each). CDR1 MNHEY and CDR2 SVGAGI come from the germline V gene. The CDR3 consists of 17 residues. Between the trimmed V and J ends, which lost 0 bases and 0 bases, there was a span of 12 bases.

Ten or more counts support this clonotype. The chain uses TRBV9 and TRBJ2-1, with 10 bases lining up with TRBD2. The CDR3 extends over 15 amino acids. CDR1 SGDLS and CDR2 YYNGEE come from the germline V gene. The trim removed 6 bases at V and 4 bases at J, leaving 7 bases unmatched. Written as DNA, the CDR3 is TGTGCCAGCAACCCCGGACTAGCGGAGTACAATGAGCAGTTCTTC. This sequence encodes CASNPGLAEYNEQFF.